This T cell receptor beta chain was documented in a study of T cell responses to AZD1222 COVID-19 vaccine. Trimming shortened V by 2 bases and J by 3 bases, and 11 bases separated the two germline ends. Per germline, CDR1 MNHEY and CDR2 SVGAGI. This CDR3 contains 14 residues. Study outcomes and limitations: Nearly half of spike-specific TCRs reportedly target unmutated variant regions. Spike-specific TCR breadth rose after two AZD1222 doses, and depth rose as well.

As concerns this clone: Its antigen is currently unknown.

TCRdb keeps only in-frame clones here, not all; method: immunoSEQ multiplex PCR. The table records 150,000 to 200,000 clones, around 95% of them present only once. The input for sequencing was peripheral blood, taken on day 0 of AZD1222 vaccination. This TCR was recovered from an adult in good health. The genes are TRBV6-5 and TRBJ2-7; D is ambiguous. Written as DNA, the CDR3 is TGTGCCAGCAGTTACGACGATGAACTCTACGAGCAGTACTTC. It encodes CASSYDDELYEQYF.